The sequence of this TCR beta chain was determined in a study of CD8 T cells in ankylosing spondylitis. The CDR3 runs to 14 residues. Germline trimming cut 6 bases from V and 6 bases from J; bases unmatched to any gene: 9. Germline CDR1 and CDR2: MNHEY and SMNVEV (reference sequence). Findings of the study overall: One TCR beta motif, made up of roughly eight highly homologous variants, appeared characteristic of ankylosing spondylitis blood. Prior literature has documented some motif variants in synovial fluid and blood from reactive arthritis. Reportedly, significant enrichment of disease-linked clones occurred in matched ankylosing spondylitis synovial fluid.

This clonotype was counted only a few times. Its specificity is unknown. Scientists made TCR beta libraries using quantitative 5'-RACE with molecular barcodes. MiXCR, applied by TCRdb to the 5' RACE reads, yields one record per CDR3 protein. The data contain 120,000 or so distinct CDR3 sequences, roughly 13% of them singletons. The clonotype comes from a female donor with ankylosing spondylitis or in good health (not recorded which). The chain recombines TRBV27 with TRBJ2-7, with 9 nucleotides matching TRBD1. Sequencing was done on a sample of blood, either unsorted or a sorted T cell fraction (not recorded which). This CDR3 is CASSQPGQGREQYF. The CDR3 DNA reads as TGTGCCAGCAGCCAACCGGGACAGGGCCGCGAGCAGTACTTC.